This T cell receptor (beta chain) was observed in a study of spatial heterogeneity in lung cancer. Study at large: Alpha-chain sequences were consistently detected in smaller numbers than beta-chain sequences.

This clonotype ranks as medium-sized (0.01 to 0.1%). In a library made to pick up alpha chains, this beta chain is a stray read with a size that means little. The presence of a unique molecular identifier marked each TCR cDNA molecule. Each CDR3 protein is one row after TCRdb ran MiXCR on the 5' RACE reads. The sample has approximately 7,000 distinct CDR3 sequences; about 4% are singletons. This CDR3 is built from 13 residues. CDR1 DFQATT and CDR2 SNEGSKA come from the germline V gene (reference sequence). V was clipped by 3 bases and J by 9 bases; unmatched bases: 2. Sample time point: sample taken at primary tumor resection. Tumor, nontumor lung or frozen PBMC supplied whole RNA, sequenced without sorting. The donors comprised roughly 71 untreated early-stage non-small cell lung cancer patients.

The rearrangement joins TRBV20-1 to TRBJ1-6, with 10 nucleotides matching TRBD1. This specimen consisted of normal lung tissue next to the tumor, obtained at surgery. This TCR came from a female donor with early-stage non-small cell lung cancer. The CDR3 spells CSASGTGASPLHF. The CDR3 bases are TGCAGTGCTAGTGGGACAGGGGCTTCACCCCTCCACTTT.